These T cell receptor beta chains were read from a single sample in a study of T cells after yellow fever vaccination. MiXCR, run by TCRdb on the 5' RACE reads, gives a single entry per CDR3 protein. The profile covers some 500,000 distinct CDR3 sequences, with around an eighth appearing a single time and around 15% taken by the ten largest. The input for sequencing was PBMCs, taken on the day of the yellow fever booster vaccination. The receptors originated from a man aged 25 to 45 who received the YFV17D yellow fever vaccine. Both conserved end residues are part of each CDR3. Fields, in order: D gene, clone size, J gene, V gene, CDR3 protein, CDR3 DNA. D genes are given only for firm matches. A row's size may be missing; if present it is once, few, many or a size class.

NA NA TRBJ2-5 TRBV15 CATSKLQGTQYF TGTGCCACCAGCAAATTACAGGGCACCCAGTACTTC
TRBD1 few TRBJ2-7 TRBV12-3/TRBV12-4 CASSFQQGAYEQYF TGTGCCAGCAGTTTCCAACAGGGGGCCTACGAGCAGTACTTC
NA NA TRBJ2-1 TRBV7-9 CANTGLQSSEQFF TGTGCCAATACGGGACTCCAAAGTAGTGAGCAGTTCTTC
NA NA TRBJ2-1 TRBV5-1 CASSPGDRNNEQFF TGCGCCAGCAGCCCGGGGGACAGAAACAATGAGCAGTTCTTC
NA many TRBJ2-7 TRBV20-1 CSARDPWGSYEQYF TGCAGTGCTAGAGACCCGTGGGGGTCCTACGAGCAGTACTTC
NA many TRBJ1-6 TRBV5-5 CASGTGPDSPLHF TGTGCCAGCGGGACGGGGCCAGATTCACCCCTCCACTTT
NA NA TRBJ2-2 TRBV7-2 CASSLASRSTGGELFF TGTGCCAGCAGCTTAGCTTCCAGGTCTACGGGCGGGGAGCTGTTTTTT
NA NA TRBJ2-1 TRBV20-1 CSARKGGRQGHSYNEQFF TGCAGTGCTAGAAAGGGGGGGCGACAAGGGCACTCCTACAATGAGCAGTTCTTC
NA few TRBJ2-1 TRBV12-3/TRBV12-4 CASTPDGNSYNEQFF TGTGCCAGCACCCCAGACGGAAACTCCTACAATGAGCAGTTCTTC
TRBD1 NA TRBJ2-2 TRBV7-2 CASSLGTVSTGELFF TGTGCCAGCAGCTTGGGGACAGTGTCCACCGGGGAGCTGTTTTTT
TRBD2 NA TRBJ2-1 TRBV28 CASGSQAGGNNEQFF TGTGCCAGCGGTTCTCAGGCGGGAGGTAACAATGAGCAGTTCTTC
NA once TRBJ1-5 TRBV5-1 CASSLGSNSNQPQHF TGCGCCAGCAGCTTGGGGTCAAATAGCAATCAGCCCCAGCATTTT
NA NA TRBJ2-7 TRBV24-1 CATSDRKATRQYF TGTGCCACCAGTGATCGGAAAGCTACTCGGCAGTACTTC
NA NA TRBJ2-1 TRBV20-1 CSAILRNYNEQFF TGCAGTGCTATTTTAAGAAACTACAATGAGCAGTTCTTC
NA NA TRBJ2-5 TRBV15 CATSLGNQETQYF TGTGCCACCAGCCTGGGCAACCAAGAGACCCAGTACTTC
TRBD2 NA TRBJ2-1 TRBV2 CASIYSGMKFF TGTGCCAGCATTTATAGCGGGATGAAGTTCTTC
NA NA TRBJ2-3 TRBV11-2 CASSLTVADTQYF TGTGCCAGCAGCTTAACCGTCGCGGATACGCAGTATTTT
TRBD2 NA TRBJ2-7 TRBV7-2 CASSLAGGTTYEQNF TGTGCCAGCAGCTTAGCGGGAGGGACCACCTACGAGCAGAACTTC
NA NA TRBJ2-7 TRBV4-3 CASSQDRTTYEQYF TGCGCCAGCAGCCAAGATCGAACAACCTACGAGCAGTACTTC
NA NA TRBJ2-7 TRBV29-1 CSVSLFSYEQYF TGCAGCGTCTCGTTATTCTCCTACGAGCAGTACTTC
TRBD2 many TRBJ2-1 TRBV7-2 CASSTRVAGGGYNEQFF TGTGCCAGCAGCACTAGGGTAGCGGGAGGGGGTTACAATGAGCAGTTCTTC
NA many TRBJ1-2 TRBV12-3/TRBV12-4 CASLVGGLGYTF TGTGCCAGCCTCGTAGGAGGGCTTGGCTACACCTTC
TRBD2 NA TRBJ2-1 TRBV12-3/TRBV12-4 CASSGLAGGRSYNEQFF TGTGCCAGCAGCGGACTAGCGGGAGGTCGATCCTACAATGAGCAGTTCTTC
NA many TRBJ2-4 TRBV20-1 CSARDWGRGAENIQYF TGCAGTGCTAGAGATTGGGGAAGGGGCGCCGAGAACATTCAGTACTTC
NA few TRBJ2-3 TRBV9 CASARGASEPYTDTQYF TGTGCCAGCGCCCGCGGGGCTAGCGAGCCCTACACAGATACGCAGTATTTT
NA NA TRBJ2-4 TRBV5-8 CASSQRTSQNIQYF TGTGCCAGCAGCCAAAGGACGAGTCAGAACATTCAGTACTTC
NA NA TRBJ1-2 TRBV29-1 CSVGGVRDYGYIF TGCAGCGTTGGCGGAGTTAGGGACTATGGCTACATCTTC
TRBD2 NA TRBJ2-3 TRBV5-1 CASSRSAGEIDTQYF TGCGCCAGCAGCAGGTCGGCGGGAGAGATAGATACGCAGTATTTT
TRBD1 NA TRBJ2-2 TRBV11-2 CASSLVGQGLGELFF TGTGCCAGCAGCTTAGTGGGACAGGGCCTCGGGGAGCTGTTTTTT
NA NA TRBJ1-5 TRBV18 CASSPPGPNSNQPQHF TGTGCCAGCTCACCACCGGGACCTAATAGCAATCAGCCCCAGCATTTT
NA NA TRBJ2-5 TRBV7-8 CASSPRSLLQETQYF TGTGCCAGCAGCCCCCGGTCACTGTTGCAAGAGACCCAGTACTTC
TRBD2 NA TRBJ2-3 TRBV4-3 CASSQDLAGWSTDTQYF TGCGCCAGCAGCCAAGACCTAGCGGGATGGAGCACAGATACGCAGTATTTT
TRBD1 NA TRBJ1-5 TRBV12-3/TRBV12-4 CASRAGQGQVQPQHF TGTGCCAGCAGGGCCGGACAGGGACAGGTGCAGCCCCAGCATTTT
TRBD2 NA TRBJ2-7 TRBV4-3 CATSSAAGAEQYF TGCGCCACCTCCTCAGCGGCGGGAGCCGAGCAGTACTTC
NA few TRBJ2-1 TRBV20-1 CSAKGYSYNEQFF TGCAGTGCTAAGGGATACTCCTACAATGAGCAGTTCTTC
TRBD2 many TRBJ2-7 TRBV7-2 CASSFSSGPYEQYF TGTGCCAGCAGCTTCTCTAGCGGTCCCTACGAGCAGTACTTC